This is a list of T cell receptor beta chains from one sample in a study of CD8 T cells in ankylosing spondylitis. In TCRdb, the 5' RACE reads were re-called with MiXCR into one record per CDR3 protein. The data contain around 33,000 distinct CDR3 sequences, around 7.2% of them seen just once; the ten biggest clones take up approximately 10%. Input material: blood, either unsorted or a sorted T cell fraction (not recorded which). These receptors were collected from a male donor with ankylosing spondylitis or in good health (not recorded which). CDR3s include the opening cysteine and the closing phenylalanine or tryptophan. A D gene is named only where the DNA matches it firmly. Only part of the rows carry a size: once, few, many, or a class if the clone is expanded.

>TRBJ2-5|-|TRBV5-1|many
TGCGCCAGCAGCTTACGGCAGGTCCAAGAGACCCAGTACTTC
CASSLRQVQETQYF
>TRBJ2-1|TRBD2|TRBV7-6|many
TGTGCCAGCAGTGCACAGTTAGGGGCGGGAGGGCCGGAACAGTTCTTC
CASSAQLGAGGPEQFF
>TRBJ2-6|TRBD2|TRBV20-1|many
TGCAGTGCTAGAGATTACCTAGCGGGAGGGCCTGGGGCCAACGTCCTGACTTTC
CSARDYLAGGPGANVLTF
>TRBJ2-7|-|TRBV12-3/TRBV12-4|many
TGTGCCAGCAGTTTAGTGGTTAGCTCCTACGAGCAGTACTTC
CASSLVVSSYEQYF
>TRBJ1-6|-|TRBV10-3|many
TGTGCCATCAGTGTTGGACAGCGAAACAATTCACCCCTCCACTTT
CAISVGQRNNSPLHF
>TRBJ2-7|-|TRBV12-5|many
TGTGCTAGTGGTTTGGGGTCCTACGAGCAGTACTTC
CASGLGSYEQYF
>TRBJ2-3|-|TRBV2|many
TGTGCCAGCAGTGAAGGGGTTGGTGGCCCCACAGATACGCAGTATTTT
CASSEGVGGPTDTQYF
>TRBJ2-5|-|TRBV13|-
TGTGCCATGGGCCTCGGGCTCCTCTGCTACCAAGAGACCCAGTACTTC
CAMGLGLLCYQETQYF
>TRBJ1-4|-|TRBV5-1|-
TGCGCCAGCAGCTTACAAAATCCCAATGAAAAACTGTTTTTT
CASSLQNPNEKLFF
>TRBJ1-5|-|TRBV12-3/TRBV12-4|medium-sized
TGTGCCAGCAGTCGGGGGGGGAATCAGCCCCAGCATTTT
CASSRGGNQPQHF
>TRBJ2-7|TRBD2|TRBV20-1|many
TGCAGTGCTAGACTAGCGGGAGCCTCCGAGCAGTACTTC
CSARLAGASEQYF
>TRBJ2-7|TRBD2|TRBV6-6|few
TGTGCCAGCGGGGGGGATCCCTACGAGCAGTACTTC
CASGGDPYEQYF